This T cell receptor (beta chain) was sequenced in a study of shared clonotypes between healthy human individuals. At the level of the study: Three men and a couple of women, aged 18 to 49, were donors.

Only in-frame clones appear in the TCRdb table, and some are missing; sequencing was by immunoSEQ multiplex PCR. There are roughly 2,000,000 clones in the sample; just over 90% occur only once, and about 1.6% lies in the top ten. The germline CDR1 and CDR2 sequences are SQVTM and ANQGSEA. V lost 4 bases to trimming and J lost 9 bases, with 13 bases between them. The CDR3 covers 12 residues. Terminally differentiated effector memory CD45RA+ cells were left out of the naive CD8 fraction, which was CD45RO-negative and positively selected for CCR7. The chain joins TRBV29-1 to TRBJ2-1; the D gene is possibly TRBD1 (5 bases). The source of this sequence is a man between 18 and 29 years old in good health. Some clones in this sample may be carry-over from other donors' samples. Sequencing was carried out using naive CD8+ T cells from PBMCs. Here the CDR3 DNA reads TGCAGCGTTGTTCCAGGGCTCGGTGAGCAGTTCTTC. Its protein product is CSVVPGLGEQFF.